This TCR beta chain derives from a study of CD8 T cells in ankylosing spondylitis (dated by TCRdb to about 2017). A note on the overall study: T cell receptor beta repertoires were profiled in healthy donors and ankylosing spondylitis patients so that disease-linked TCR variants could be found. Peripheral blood was sampled, and synovial fluid was additionally collected from ankylosing spondylitis patients. In total, the full study cohort was made up of 110 or so healthy donors and approximately 27 ankylosing spondylitis patients.

Sequenced using an Illumina HiSeq 2500. TCR beta libraries were prepared by quantitative 5'-RACE with molecular barcodes. The original methods were these. A new computational method based on a probabilistic model of VDJ rearrangement was used to identify disease-linked TCR variants. The raw public reads went through TCRdb reprocessing: fastp at Q25, MiXCR clone calling, in-frame beta chains kept. When rows share a CDR3 protein, they turn into one entry using the most common DNA and genes. The authors' filters were not applied to this entry. The sample table records 310,000 or so distinct CDR3 sequences; 20% of these occur just once. The leading ten clones occupy roughly 8% of the sample. Counted from cysteine to phenylalanine, this CDR3 has 12 amino acids. The only DNA kept is the CDR3, 36 bases in frame from the first base. V is cut back by 4 bases and J by 4 bases, with 3 bases in the junction unmatched. The germline V gene yields SQVTM for CDR1 and ANQGSEA for CDR2.

Summary of the overall study and its limitations: Blood from ankylosing spondylitis patients appeared to be characterized by a TCR beta motif made up of under 10 highly homologous amino acid variants. A CD8+ phenotype was shown by the disease-linked clones, which were found at relatively low frequencies in peripheral blood. Some motif variants had previously been reported in the synovial fluid and blood of reactive arthritis patients, which suggests shared mechanisms of disease initiation. According to the report, matched synovial fluid samples from ankylosing spondylitis patients were significantly enriched for the disease-linked clones.

This clonotype appeared many times. It has no known antigen specificity. The input lacks base qualities; no much larger clone sits a single base away. This clonotype originated in a male donor with ankylosing spondylitis or in good health (not recorded which). This chain joins TRBV29-1 to TRBJ1-2, and TRBD1 aligns with 7 junction nucleotides. The source material was blood, either unsorted or a sorted T cell fraction (not recorded which). DNA sequence: TGCAGCGTTGGGGGGACAGTCTATGGCTACACCTTC. This encodes CSVGGTVYGYTF. Reference TRBV29-1 and TRBJ1-2 genes cover what lies past the CDR3, so the full variable domain is SAVISQKPSRDICQRGTSLTIQCQVDSQVTMMFWYRQQPGQSLTLIATANQGSEATYESGFVIDKFPISRPNLTFSTLTVSNMSPEDSSIYLCSVGGTVYGYTFGSGTRLTVV.